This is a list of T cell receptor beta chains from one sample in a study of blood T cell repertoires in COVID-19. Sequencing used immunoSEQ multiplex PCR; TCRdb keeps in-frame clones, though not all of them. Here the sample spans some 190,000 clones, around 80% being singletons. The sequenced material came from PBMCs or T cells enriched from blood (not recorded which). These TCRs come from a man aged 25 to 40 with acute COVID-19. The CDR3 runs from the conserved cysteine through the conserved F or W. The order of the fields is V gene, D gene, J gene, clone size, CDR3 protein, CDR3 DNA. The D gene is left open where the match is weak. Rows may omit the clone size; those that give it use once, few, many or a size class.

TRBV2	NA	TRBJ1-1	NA	CASIGGQEAFF	TGTGCCAGCATCGGAGGACAGGAAGCTTTCTTT
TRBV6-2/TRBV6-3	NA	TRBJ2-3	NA	CASSYSSLADTQYF	TGTGCCAGCAGCTATTCTTCGCTAGCAGATACGCAGTATTTT
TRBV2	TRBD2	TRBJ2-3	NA	CASSELAGLTDTQYF	TGTGCCAGCAGTGAGCTAGCGGGGCTCACAGATACGCAGTATTTT
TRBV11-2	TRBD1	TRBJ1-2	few	CASSSTGAFGYTF	TGTGCCAGCAGCTCGACAGGGGCCTTTGGCTACACCTTC
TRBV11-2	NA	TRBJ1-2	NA	CASRKSLQDNPNYGYTF	TGTGCCAGCAGAAAAAGCCTCCAAGACAACCCTAACTATGGCTACACCTTC
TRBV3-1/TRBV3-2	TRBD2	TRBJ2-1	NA	CASSRRTSGDNEQFF	TGTGCCAGCAGCCGGAGGACTAGCGGGGACAATGAGCAGTTCTTC
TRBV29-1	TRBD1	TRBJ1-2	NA	CSVRDRYYGYTF	TGCAGCGTTAGGGACAGATACTATGGCTACACCTTC
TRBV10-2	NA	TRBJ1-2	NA	CASSDAGARGGGYTF	TGCGCCAGCAGTGATGCTGGGGCGCGGGGGGGTGGCTACACCTTC
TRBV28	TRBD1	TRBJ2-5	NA	CASRDRVRETQYF	TGTGCCAGCAGAGACAGGGTGAGGGAGACCCAGTACTTC
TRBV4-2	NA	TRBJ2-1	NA	CASSQMSLVYNEQFF	TGTGCCAGCAGCCAAATGTCTCTCGTCTACAATGAGCAGTTCTTC
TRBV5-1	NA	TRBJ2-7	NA	CASSLARNHYEQYF	TGCGCCAGCAGCTTGGCCAGAAACCACTACGAGCAGTACTTC
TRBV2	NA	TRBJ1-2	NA	CASSPPRGAGYYGYTF	TGTGCCAGCAGTCCTCCCCGGGGGGCGGGGTACTATGGCTACACCTTC
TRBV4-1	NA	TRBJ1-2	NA	CASSQDGGGLNYGYTF	TGCGCCAGCAGCCAAGATGGGGGGGGGCTGAACTATGGCTACACCTTC
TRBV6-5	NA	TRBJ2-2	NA	CASSYPPTGELFF	TGTGCCAGCAGTTACCCCCCAACCGGGGAGCTGTTTTTT
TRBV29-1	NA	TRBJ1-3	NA	CSGLIGNTIYF	TGCAGCGGACTCATTGGAAACACCATATATTTT
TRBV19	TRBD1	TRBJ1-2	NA	CASSWGQVFGYTF	TGTGCCAGTAGTTGGGGACAGGTTTTTGGCTACACCTTC
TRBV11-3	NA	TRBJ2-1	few	CASSLDGALGEQFF	TGTGCCAGCAGCTTAGATGGTGCCCTCGGGGAGCAGTTCTTC
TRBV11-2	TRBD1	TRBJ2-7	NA	CASSLEDWTGGYYEQYF	TGTGCCAGCAGCTTAGAGGATTGGACAGGGGGCTACTACGAGCAGTACTTC
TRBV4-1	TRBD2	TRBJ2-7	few	CASSQEERTSGGYEQYF	TGCGCCAGCAGCCAGGAAGAACGGACTAGCGGGGGTTACGAGCAGTACTTC
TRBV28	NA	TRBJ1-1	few	CASSPSRGNTEAFF	TGTGCCAGCAGTCCTTCTCGAGGGAACACTGAAGCTTTCTTT
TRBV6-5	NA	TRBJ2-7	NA	CASSTEGGDRHEQYF	TGTGCCAGCAGTACTGAGGGAGGTGATAGACACGAGCAGTACTTC
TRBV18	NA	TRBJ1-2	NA	CASSPRPPGDGYTF	TGTGCCAGCTCACCACGACCCCCGGGGGATGGCTACACCTTC
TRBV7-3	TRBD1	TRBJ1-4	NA	CASSRRDRGRGCEKLFF	TGTGCCAGCAGCCGCCGGGACAGGGGGCGAGGTTGTGAAAAACTGTTTTTT
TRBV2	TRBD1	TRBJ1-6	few	CASRGQGARSPLHF	TGTGCCAGCAGGGGACAGGGGGCTCGTTCACCCCTCCACTTT
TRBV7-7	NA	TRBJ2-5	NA	CASSAGAAGTETQYF	TGTGCCAGCAGCGCAGGGGCCGCAGGGACAGAGACCCAGTACTTC
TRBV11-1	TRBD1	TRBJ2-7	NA	CASSFGTGGGFYEQYF	TGTGCCAGCAGCTTCGGGACAGGGGGCGGATTCTACGAGCAGTACTTC
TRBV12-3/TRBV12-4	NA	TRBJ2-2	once	CASRKEDTGELFF	TGTGCCAGCAGGAAAGAGGACACCGGGGAGCTGTTTTTT
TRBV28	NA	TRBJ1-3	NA	CASSLWSGGNSGNTIYF	TGTGCCAGCAGTTTATGGTCGGGGGGCAACTCTGGAAACACCATATATTTT
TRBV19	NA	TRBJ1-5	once	CASSMGEINQPQHF	TGTGCCAGTAGTATGGGAGAAATCAATCAGCCCCAGCATTTT
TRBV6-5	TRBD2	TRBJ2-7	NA	CASRLAGGSDEQYF	TGTGCCAGCAGACTAGCGGGGGGGAGCGACGAGCAGTACTTC
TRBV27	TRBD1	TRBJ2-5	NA	CASSSGTGGTRAQYF	TGTGCCAGCAGTTCCGGGACAGGGGGCACTAGGGCCCAGTACTTC
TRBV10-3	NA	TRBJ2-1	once	CAISEISGNEQFF	TGTGCCATCAGTGAAATTAGCGGTAATGAGCAGTTCTTC
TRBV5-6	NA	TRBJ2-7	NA	CASSWRDSRSYEQYF	TGTGCCAGCAGCTGGCGGGACTCCCGCTCCTACGAGCAGTACTTC
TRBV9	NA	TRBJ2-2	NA	CASSGGGSATGELFF	TGTGCCAGCAGTGGCGGTGGGTCGGCCACCGGGGAGCTGTTTTTT
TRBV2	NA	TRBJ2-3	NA	CASGRGASTDTQYF	TGTGCCAGCGGTCGGGGGGCGAGCACAGATACGCAGTATTTT
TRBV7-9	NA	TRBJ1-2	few	CASSSYPGGIQNYGYTF	TGTGCCAGCAGCTCATATCCGGGAGGAATCCAAAACTATGGCTACACCTTC
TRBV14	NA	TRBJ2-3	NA	CASSPPGHLSTDTQYF	TGTGCCAGCAGCCCCCCGGGACATCTAAGCACAGATACGCAGTATTTT
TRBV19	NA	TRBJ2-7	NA	CASSGTGSSYEQYF	TGTGCCAGTAGTGGGACTGGATCCTCCTACGAGCAGTACTTC
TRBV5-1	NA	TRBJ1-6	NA	CASSLGDRINSPLHF	TGCGCCAGCAGCTTGGGTGACAGGATAAATTCACCCCTCCACTTT
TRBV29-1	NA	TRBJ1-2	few	CSAGGETYAGYGYTF	TGCAGCGCCGGAGGGGAAACTTATGCGGGGTATGGCTACACCTTC
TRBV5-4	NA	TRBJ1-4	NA	CATKEAVANEKLFF	TGTGCCACCAAGGAGGCAGTGGCTAATGAAAAACTGTTTTTT